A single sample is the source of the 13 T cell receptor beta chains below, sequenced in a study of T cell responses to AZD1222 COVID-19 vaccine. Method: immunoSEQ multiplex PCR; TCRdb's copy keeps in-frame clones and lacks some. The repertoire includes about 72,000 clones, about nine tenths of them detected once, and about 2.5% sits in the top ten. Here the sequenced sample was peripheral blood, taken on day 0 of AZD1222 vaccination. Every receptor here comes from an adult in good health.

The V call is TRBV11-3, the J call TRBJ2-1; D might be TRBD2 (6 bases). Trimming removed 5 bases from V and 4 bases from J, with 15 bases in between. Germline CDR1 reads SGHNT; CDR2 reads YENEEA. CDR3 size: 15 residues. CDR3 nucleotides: TGTGCCAGCAGCCCCCCGGGACTGGGTTACAATGAGCAGTTCTTC. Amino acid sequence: CASSPPGLGYNEQFF. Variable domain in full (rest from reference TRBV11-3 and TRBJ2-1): EAGVVQSPRYKIIEKKQPVAFWCNPISGHNTLYWYLQNLGQGPELLIRYENEEAVDDSQLPKDRFSAERLKGVDSTLKIQPAELGDSAVYLCASSPPGLGYNEQFFGPGTRLTVL.

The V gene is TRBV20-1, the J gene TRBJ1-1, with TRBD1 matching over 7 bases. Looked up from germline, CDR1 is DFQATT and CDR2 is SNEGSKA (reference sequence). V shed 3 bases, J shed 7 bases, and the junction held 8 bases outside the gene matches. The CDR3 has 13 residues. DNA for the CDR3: TGCAGTGCTAGTCCCTCTGACAGGGTTGAAGCTTTCTTT. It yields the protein CSASPSDRVEAFF.

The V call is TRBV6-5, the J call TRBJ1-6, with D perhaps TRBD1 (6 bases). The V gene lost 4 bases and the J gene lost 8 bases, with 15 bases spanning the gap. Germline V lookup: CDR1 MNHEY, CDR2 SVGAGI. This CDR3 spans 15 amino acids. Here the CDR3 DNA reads TGTGCCAGCAGTTCAACAGGGCCGGGGGATTCACCCCTCCACTTT. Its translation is CASSSTGPGDSPLHF.

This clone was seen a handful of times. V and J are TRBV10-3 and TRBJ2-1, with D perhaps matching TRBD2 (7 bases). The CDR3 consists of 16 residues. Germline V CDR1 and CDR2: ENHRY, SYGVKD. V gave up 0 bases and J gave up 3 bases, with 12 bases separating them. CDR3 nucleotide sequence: TGTGCCATCAGTGAGTCCGGGGGGCAGGGCTACAATGAGCAGTTCTTC. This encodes CAISESGGQGYNEQFF.

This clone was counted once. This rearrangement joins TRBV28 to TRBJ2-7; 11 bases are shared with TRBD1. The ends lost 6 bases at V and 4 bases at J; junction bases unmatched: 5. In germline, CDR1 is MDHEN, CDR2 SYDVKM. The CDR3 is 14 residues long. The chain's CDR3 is CASSRGQGVYEQYF. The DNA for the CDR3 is TGTGCCAGCAGCAGGGGACAGGGGGTGTACGAGCAGTACTTC.

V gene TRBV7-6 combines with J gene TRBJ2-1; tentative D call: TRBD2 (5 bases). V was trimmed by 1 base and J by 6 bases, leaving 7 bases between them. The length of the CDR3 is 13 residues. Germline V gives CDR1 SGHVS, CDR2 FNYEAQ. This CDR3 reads CASSLVLANEQFF. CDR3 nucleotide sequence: TGTGCCAGCAGCTTAGTCCTAGCCAATGAGCAGTTCTTC.

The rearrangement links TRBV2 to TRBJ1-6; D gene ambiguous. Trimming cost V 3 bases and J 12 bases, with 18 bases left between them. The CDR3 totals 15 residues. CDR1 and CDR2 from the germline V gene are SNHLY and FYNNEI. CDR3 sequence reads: CASSDDPNLKGPLHF. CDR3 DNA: TGTGCCAGCAGTGACGATCCCAATCTCAAGGGACCCCTCCACTTT.

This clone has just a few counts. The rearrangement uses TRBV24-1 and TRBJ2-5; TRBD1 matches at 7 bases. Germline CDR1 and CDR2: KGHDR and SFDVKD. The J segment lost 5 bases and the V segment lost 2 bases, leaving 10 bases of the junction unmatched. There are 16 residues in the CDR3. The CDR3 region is CATSDSGTGVVETQYF. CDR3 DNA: TGTGCCACCAGTGATTCCGGCACAGGGGTGGTTGAGACCCAGTACTTC.

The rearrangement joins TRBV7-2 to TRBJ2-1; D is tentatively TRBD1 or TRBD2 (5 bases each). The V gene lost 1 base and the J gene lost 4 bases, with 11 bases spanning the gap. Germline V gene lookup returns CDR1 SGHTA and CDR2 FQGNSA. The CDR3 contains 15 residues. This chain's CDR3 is CASSLEGTQYNEQFF. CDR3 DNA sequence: TGTGCCAGCAGCTTAGAAGGGACGCAATACAATGAGCAGTTCTTC. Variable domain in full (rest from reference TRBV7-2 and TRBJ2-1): GAGVSQSPSNKVTEKGKDVELRCDPISGHTALYWYRQSLGQGLEFLIYFQGNSAPDKSGLPSDRFSAERTGGSVSTLTIQRTQQEDSAVYLCASSLEGTQYNEQFFGPGTRLTVL.

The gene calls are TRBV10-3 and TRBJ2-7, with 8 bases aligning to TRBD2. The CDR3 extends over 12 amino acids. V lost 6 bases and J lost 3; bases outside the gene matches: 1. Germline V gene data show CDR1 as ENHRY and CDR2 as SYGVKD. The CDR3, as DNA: TGTGCCATCAGCGCGGGAGGCTACGAGCAGTACTTC. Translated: CAISAGGYEQYF.

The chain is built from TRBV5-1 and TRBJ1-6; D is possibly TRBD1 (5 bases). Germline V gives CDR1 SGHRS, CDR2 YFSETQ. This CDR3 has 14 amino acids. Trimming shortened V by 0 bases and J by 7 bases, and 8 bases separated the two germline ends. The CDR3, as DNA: TGCGCCAGCAGCTTGGTTTCAGGGAATTCACCCCTCCACTTT. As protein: CASSLVSGNSPLHF.

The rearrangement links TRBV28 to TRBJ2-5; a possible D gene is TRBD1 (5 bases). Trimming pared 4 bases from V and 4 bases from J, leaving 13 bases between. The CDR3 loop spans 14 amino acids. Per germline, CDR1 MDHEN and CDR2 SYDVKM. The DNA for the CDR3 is TGTGCCAGCAGTTCCTTCGCTGGGGCAGAGACCCAGTACTTC. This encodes CASSSFAGAETQYF.

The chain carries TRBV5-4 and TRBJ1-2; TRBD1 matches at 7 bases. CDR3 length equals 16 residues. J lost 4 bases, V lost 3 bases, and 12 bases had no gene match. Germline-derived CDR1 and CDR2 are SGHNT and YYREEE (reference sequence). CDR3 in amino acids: CASSSGDRAFSYGYTF. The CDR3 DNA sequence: TGTGCCAGCAGCTCCGGTGACAGGGCTTTTAGCTATGGCTACACCTTC. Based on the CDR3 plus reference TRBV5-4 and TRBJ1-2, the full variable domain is ETGVTQSPTHLIKTRGQQVTLRCSSQSGHNTVSWYQQALGQGPQFIFQYYREEENGRGNFPPRFSGLQFPNYSSELNVNALELDDSALYLCASSSGDRAFSYGYTFGSGTRLTVV.